This T cell receptor beta chain was captured in a study of CD8+ T cells in alopecia areata. At the level of the study: Treated patients received oral tofacitinib, 5 to 10 mg twice daily. The duration of tofacitinib was 6 to 18 months, with 6 months off drug afterward. Study-wide results and caveats: Higher clonality was seen in lesional scalp than in normal scalp, especially in alopecia totalis/universalis. Among the 100 top clones, expanded CD8+ clones, like scalp clonality, were significantly decreased by tofacitinib.

cDNA reverse transcribed from extracted RNA served as the sequencing template. Some clones are missing from TCRdb's copy, which holds only in-frame ones; the method was immunoSEQ multiplex PCR. The data show over 85,000 clones, approximately 70% seen once. The CDR3 contains 13 residues. Trimming left V 5 bases short and J 7 bases short, with 14 bases between. Germline assignment: CDR1 MNHEY and CDR2 SMNVEV (reference sequence). Note on this clone: The antigen remains unidentified.

Treatment in this sample: oral pan-JAK inhibitor, 5-10 mg twice daily. The starting material was CD8+ T cells sorted from blood, obtained at approximately week 42, from a patient treated with tofacitinib. The clonotype comes from a human donor with alopecia areata. This sequence joins TRBV27 and TRBJ1-1; D may be TRBD1 (6 bases). CDR3 nucleotide sequence: TGTGCCAGCAGTCCGAGGGGGGTGAATGAAGCTTTCTTT. It is translated as CASSPRGVNEAFF.